Below, 30 T cell receptor beta chains from the same sample are listed, as sequenced in a study of blood T cell repertoires in COVID-19. Repertoires were generated with immunoSEQ multiplex PCR, while TCRdb's copy carries only in-frame clones and drops some. In the table there are 50,000 or so clones, more than 80% of which are singletons. Input material: peripheral blood. Receptors were obtained from a human donor in a cohort sampled during active COVID-19.

The rearrangement uses TRBV19 and TRBJ1-2, with 10 bases that match TRBD1. This CDR3 has 17 residues. Trimming removed 5 bases from V and 6 bases from J; junction bases left unmatched: 15. CDR1 is LNHDA, CDR2 SQIVND, per germline (reference sequence). For the CDR3, the DNA is TGTGCCAGTAGTCGCGACGCAGAATTCGGGACAGGGGATGGCTACACCTTC. As protein: CASSRDAEFGTGDGYTF. Filled out from reference TRBV19 and TRBJ1-2, the complete variable domain reads DGGITQSPKYLFRKEGQNVTLSCEQNLNHDAMYWYRQDPGQGLRLIYYSQIVNDFQKGDIAEGYSVSREKKESFPLTVTSAQKNPTAFYLCASSRDAEFGTGDGYTFGSGTRLTVV.

The CDR3 here is CASTKDDSSYNSPLHF. The DNA for the CDR3 is TGTGCCAGCACCAAAGACGACAGCTCCTATAATTCACCCCTCCACTTT. The chain recombines TRBV7-9 with TRBJ1-6, with D possibly TRBD1 on 5 matching bases. Trimming removed 7 bases from V and 0 bases from J, with 13 bases in between. CDR3 length: 16 residues. Germline assignment: CDR1 SEHNR and CDR2 FQNEAQ (reference sequence).

The V and J genes are TRBV7-2 and TRBJ2-7, with a weak D call TRBD2 (5 bases). The length of the CDR3 is 14 residues. Trimming removed 5 bases from V and 0 bases from J, with 11 bases in between. The germline V gene encodes CDR1 SGHTA and CDR2 FQGNSA. The CDR3 protein is CASSPRLFSYEQYF. In nucleotides, the CDR3 is TGTGCCAGCAGCCCCCGACTATTCTCCTACGAGCAGTACTTC.

The J gene is TRBJ2-1, the V gene TRBV4-1; 10 positions agree with TRBD2. Germline CDR1 and CDR2: MGHRA and YSYEKL. Losses at the gene ends were 0 bases for V and 9 bases for J; bases not matched to a gene: 8. The CDR3 runs 16 residues. The CDR3 DNA reads as TGCGCCAGCAGCCAAGACCCTAGCGGGGGTGTATTTGAGCAGTTCTTC. Protein sequence: CASSQDPSGGVFEQFF.

The table lists this clone with a few counts. One end of the junction is discordant with germline, which a read error may explain. This chain uses TRBV25-1 with TRBJ1-1; possible D gene TRBD1, 5 bases. The CDR3 contains 15 residues. The germline V gene has CDR1 MGHDK and CDR2 SYGVNS. CDR3 nucleotides: TGTGCCAGCAGTGAAGCCCAAGGGGTGAACGCTGAAGCTTTCTTT. The encoded protein is CASSEAQGVNAEAFF.

The CDR3 bases are TGCGCCAGCAGCTTGGCCGCGGGGCCTGCCTACGAGCAGTACTTC. The encoded protein is CASSLAAGPAYEQYF. The V and J genes are TRBV5-1 and TRBJ2-7; possibly TRBD2 for D (6 bases). The CDR3 consists of 15 residues. Trimming cost V 0 bases and J 2 bases, with 12 bases left between them. The germline V gene encodes CDR1 SGHRS and CDR2 YFSETQ.

The rearrangement links TRBV6-4 to TRBJ1-2, with 9 bases that match TRBD1. The CDR3 runs to 13 residues. Germline CDR1 and CDR2: MRHNA and SNTAGT. The ends lost 6 bases at V and 7 bases at J; junction bases unmatched: 6. The CDR3 loop is CASRGQGSGGYTF. CDR3 sequence (DNA): TGTGCCAGCAGAGGACAGGGGTCGGGTGGCTACACCTTC.

This chain links TRBV20-1 with TRBJ1-4; 7 bases align to TRBD1. V shed 6 bases, J shed 12 bases, and the junction held 7 bases outside the gene matches. This CDR3 is 11 amino acids long. The germline CDR1 and CDR2 sequences are DFQATT and SNEGSKA (reference sequence). The DNA for the CDR3 is TGCAGTGCCTATACAGGGGAAGAACTGTTTTTT. Translating gives CSAYTGEELFF.

The chain carries TRBV27 and TRBJ1-6, with TRBD1 matching over 9 bases. The junction had 13 bases not matched to a gene; V was cut back by 4 bases and J by 9 bases. Germline lookup yields CDR1 MNHEY and CDR2 SMNVEV (reference sequence). The CDR3 consists of 17 residues. DNA of the CDR3: TGTGCCAGCAGTTCCGTCCCGGGACAGGGAGGGAGTTCACCCCTCCACTTT. The encoded protein is CASSSVPGQGGSSPLHF.

J is TRBJ2-2 and V is TRBV19; no clear D. The germline V gene encodes CDR1 LNHDA and CDR2 SQIVND (reference sequence). The length of the CDR3 is 12 residues. Trimming stripped 7 bases from V and 4 bases from J, with 7 bases between. CDR3 amino acids: CASTPLTGELFF. CDR3 nucleotides: TGTGCCAGTACCCCCCTCACCGGGGAGCTGTTTTTT. The full variable domain, with the rest looked up from reference TRBV19 and TRBJ2-2, is DGGITQSPKYLFRKEGQNVTLSCEQNLNHDAMYWYRQDPGQGLRLIYYSQIVNDFQKGDIAEGYSVSREKKESFPLTVTSAQKNPTAFYLCASTPLTGELFFGEGSRLTVL.

The chain combines TRBV28 with TRBJ2-1; D call uncertain. V gave up 3 bases and J gave up 9 bases, with 9 bases separating them. Per germline, CDR1 MDHEN and CDR2 SYDVKM. The CDR3 sequence is 12 residues long. As DNA, the CDR3 is TGTGCCAGCAGTTTTTTGGGCACTGAGCAGTTCTTC. It specifies CASSFLGTEQFF.

The sample holds a few counts of this clone. CDR3 loop: CASSQALTGELFF. CDR3 DNA: TGTGCCAGCAGCCAGGCCCTGACCGGGGAGCTGTTTTTT. The chain links TRBV14 to TRBJ2-2, with unresolved D. V lost 3 bases and J 5 bases, leaving 7 bases between the germline ends. Germline V gene lookup returns CDR1 SGHDN and CDR2 FVKESK. This CDR3 region has 13 residues.

The chain joins TRBV6-5 to TRBJ2-2; a possible D gene is TRBD2 (5 bases). Deletions cut 6 bases from V and 5 bases from J, with 16 bases between. Germline assignment: CDR1 MNHEY and CDR2 SVGAGI. The CDR3 contains 15 residues. The CDR3 bases are TGTGCCAGCAGGGCGGACCGGGGTGGGACCGGGGAGCTGTTTTTT. Encoded protein: CASRADRGGTGELFF.

This chain links TRBV19 with TRBJ1-2; 7 bases agree with TRBD1. Germline loops: CDR1 LNHDA, CDR2 SQIVND (reference sequence). Trimming took 10 bases from V and 0 from J; bases not matched to a gene: 5. This CDR3 contains 13 residues. This chain's CDR3 is CATLGQTNYGYTF. CDR3 sequence (DNA): TGTGCCACACTGGGACAGACTAACTATGGCTACACCTTC.

The chain recombines TRBV25-1 with TRBJ2-7; 10 positions agree with TRBD1. Losses at the gene ends were 6 bases for V and 4 bases for J; bases not matched to a gene: 12. The CDR3 contains 16 residues. Germline CDR1 is MGHDK and CDR2 is SYGVNS. The chain's CDR3 is CASRRGGGQGYYEQYF. The CDR3 DNA follows: TGTGCCAGCAGAAGAGGAGGGGGACAGGGGTATTACGAGCAGTACTTC.

The V gene is TRBV14, the J gene TRBJ1-2; D not resolved. Germline V gives CDR1 SGHDN, CDR2 FVKESK. CDR3 size: 13 residues. V dropped 1 base and J dropped 8 bases, with 11 bases sitting between them. The CDR3, as DNA: TGTGCCAGCAGCCAAGGGTCCGGGTACGGCTACACCTTC. Residues: CASSQGSGYGYTF.

The rearrangement links TRBV18 to TRBJ2-7; a weak D match, TRBD1 (6 bases). The CDR3 runs 11 residues. Trimming pared 4 bases from V and 6 bases from J, leaving 7 bases between. Germline values: CDR1 KGHSH, CDR2 LQKENI. For the CDR3, the DNA is TGTGCCAGCTCACGGGGGCTCGAGCAGTACTTC. This codes for CASSRGLEQYF.

The V gene is TRBV11-2, the J gene TRBJ2-5, with TRBD1 matching 10 bases. Germline V gene data show CDR1 as SGHAT and CDR2 as FQNNGV. This CDR3 region has 15 residues. The V segment lost 3 bases and the J segment 5 bases; nucleotides outside the gene matches: 6. The DNA of the CDR3 is TGTGCCAGCAGCTTCGGGACAGGGGATGGGGAGACCCAGTACTTC. It encodes CASSFGTGDGETQYF.

The V gene is TRBV2, the J gene TRBJ1-1, with TRBD1 identical over 7 bases. The ends lost 7 bases at V and 0 bases at J; junction bases unmatched: 2. The CDR3 extends over 13 amino acids. Germline assignment: CDR1 SNHLY and CDR2 FYNNEI. This CDR3 reads CASKGQMNTEAFF. CDR3 in DNA: TGTGCCAGCAAGGGACAGATGAACACTGAAGCTTTCTTT.

The chain uses TRBV12-5 and TRBJ2-1, with D maybe TRBD1 (5 bases). The germline V gene encodes CDR1 LGHNT and CDR2 FRNRAP. Trimming shortened V by 1 base and J by 0 bases, and 7 bases separated the two germline ends. The CDR3 covers 15 residues. The CDR3 DNA sequence: TGTGCTAGTGGTTTGGGACAGAGCTCCTACAATGAGCAGTTCTTC. Translation gives CASGLGQSSYNEQFF.

This clone has a handful of counts. This chain connects TRBV2 to TRBJ1-6; 7 nucleotides line up with TRBD1. Trimming removed 7 bases from V and 10 bases from J; junction bases left unmatched: 10. Germline V CDR1 and CDR2: SNHLY, FYNNEI. The CDR3 has 14 amino acids. DNA of the CDR3: TGTGCCAGCACCCTCTTAAGGGGGCGGTCACCCCTCCACTTT. Amino acid sequence: CASTLLRGRSPLHF.

The chain's CDR3 is CASSYRGPTVNEQFF. As DNA, the CDR3 is TGTGCCAGCAGTTACAGGGGCCCGACGGTCAATGAGCAGTTCTTC. The gene calls are TRBV6-5 and TRBJ2-1; D is possibly TRBD1 (5 bases). V gave up 2 bases and J gave up 6 bases, with 14 bases separating them. The CDR3 has 15 amino acids. In germline, CDR1 is MNHEY, CDR2 SVGAGI.

The chain employs TRBV18 and TRBJ2-7; 7 positions agree with TRBD1. The CDR3 has 14 residues. Germline V lookup: CDR1 KGHSH, CDR2 LQKENI. V shed 3 bases and J 5 bases; nucleotides not matched to a gene: 7. In nucleotides, the CDR3 is TGTGCCAGCTCACCTAAGAGACAGGGAAACGAGCAGTACTTC. Translated, it gives CASSPKRQGNEQYF.

The chain is built from TRBV13 and TRBJ1-2; a possible D gene is TRBD1 (5 bases). The CDR3 extends over 16 amino acids. Trimming removed 4 bases from V and 0 bases from J, with 15 bases in between. Germline-derived CDR1 and CDR2 are PRHDT and FYEKMQ (reference sequence). CDR3 region: CASSWGLTDPNYGYTF. The CDR3 DNA reads as TGTGCCAGCAGCTGGGGACTTACCGACCCTAACTATGGCTACACCTTC.

This chain uses TRBV30 with TRBJ2-2; the match to TRBD1 covers 7 bases. The CDR3 has 13 amino acids. The ends lost 7 bases at V and 5 bases at J; junction bases unmatched: 7. CDR1 and CDR2 from the germline V gene are GTSNPN and SVGIG (reference sequence). CDR3 in DNA: TGTGCCTTAGACAGGGATGGTACCGGGGAGCTGTTTTTT. Translated, it gives CALDRDGTGELFF.

The gene calls are TRBV7-9 and TRBJ2-5; TRBD1 might be the D (5 bases). The germline V gene has CDR1 SEHNR and CDR2 FQNEAQ (reference sequence). Deletions cut 5 bases from V and 3 bases from J, with 10 bases between. CDR3 length: 13 amino acids. The CDR3 protein is CASSPPGKETQYF. Written as DNA, the CDR3 is TGTGCCAGCAGCCCTCCAGGGAAAGAGACCCAGTACTTC.

The J gene is TRBJ2-2, the V gene TRBV6-1, with a possible D match to TRBD1 (5 bases). V gave up 3 bases and J gave up 7 bases, with 18 bases separating them. Germline values: CDR1 MNHNS, CDR2 SASEGT. The CDR3 totals 16 residues. This CDR3 is CASSDSGLGNGGELFF. The CDR3 DNA is TGTGCCAGCAGTGATTCAGGGCTTGGAAATGGCGGGGAGCTGTTTTTT.

The chain couples TRBV19 to TRBJ2-1, with 8 bases identical to TRBD2. CDR1 and CDR2 from the germline V gene are LNHDA and SQIVND (reference sequence). V lost 6 bases to trimming and J lost 6 bases; unmatched junction nucleotides: 4. The length of the CDR3 is 13 residues. CDR3: CASRATSANEQFF. The CDR3 nucleotides are TGTGCCAGTAGGGCGACTAGCGCCAATGAGCAGTTCTTC.

The gene calls are TRBV19 and TRBJ2-3; 14 bases line up with TRBD2. With 4 bases clipped from V and 3 bases from J, the junction kept 9 bases outside the gene matches. This CDR3 is built from 18 residues. Germline V gene sequence: CDR1 LNHDA, CDR2 SQIVND (reference sequence). In DNA form, the CDR3 reads TGTGCCAGTAGTAGGGGGACTAGCGGGAGTAGCAGTACAGATACGCAGTATTTT. Translation: CASSRGTSGSSSTDTQYF.

The gene calls are TRBV27 and TRBJ1-4, with TRBD1 matching over 8 bases. The CDR3 is 17 amino acids. The germline V gene has CDR1 MNHEY and CDR2 SMNVEV (reference sequence). J lost 0 bases, V lost 5 bases, and 8 bases had no gene match. CDR3 region: CASSPWTGTSTNEKLFF. In nucleotides, the CDR3 is TGTGCCAGCAGTCCCTGGACAGGGACCTCAACTAATGAAAAACTGTTTTTT.